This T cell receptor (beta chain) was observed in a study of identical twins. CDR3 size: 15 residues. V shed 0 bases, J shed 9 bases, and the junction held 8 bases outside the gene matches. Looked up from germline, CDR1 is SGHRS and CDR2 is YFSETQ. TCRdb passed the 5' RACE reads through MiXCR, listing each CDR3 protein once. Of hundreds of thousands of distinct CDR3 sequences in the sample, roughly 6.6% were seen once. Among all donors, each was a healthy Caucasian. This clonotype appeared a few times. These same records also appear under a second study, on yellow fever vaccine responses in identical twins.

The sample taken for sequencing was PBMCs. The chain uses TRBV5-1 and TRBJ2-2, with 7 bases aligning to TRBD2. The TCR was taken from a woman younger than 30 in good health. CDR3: CASSLGTSGSRELFF. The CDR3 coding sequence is TGCGCCAGCAGCTTGGGGACTAGTGGATCCAGGGAGCTGTTTTTT.